This T cell receptor beta chain is drawn from a study of T-cell reconstitution after alpha-beta-depleted transplantation in children. The CDR3 is 13 amino acids. V shed 7 bases and J shed 3 bases, with 14 bases lying between them. Germline CDR1 SGHDT, CDR2 YYEEEE. TCRbeta library construction was performed incorporating unique molecular identifiers. From the PCR reads, TCRdb called clonotypes with MiXCR, one entry per CDR3 protein. Here the sample spans a few hundred thousand distinct CDR3 sequences, approximately 13% being singletons. Sample: PBMCs from the stem cell graft donor, taken from the stem cell graft. V and J are TRBV5-6 and TRBJ2-7; D may be TRBD1 or TRBD2 (5 bases each). The TCR originated in a human donor who donated a stem cell graft to a child with combined immunodeficiency. The CDR3 bases are TGTGCCAGCGGGGGAAGCGGAATCTACGAGCAGTACTTC. Encoded protein: CASGGSGIYEQYF.